The 18 T cell receptor beta chains presented below share a single source sample, sequenced in a study of blood T cell repertoires in COVID-19 (dated by TCRdb to the early 2020s). The protocol used for the library was the immunoSEQ multiplex PCR assay. TCRdb limited this immuneACCESS table to in-frame rearrangements with V and J called. A share of clones is missing; checked studies link under half to unresolved V genes, and the rest is unexplained. Recorded for this sample are about 210,000 clones; approximately 89% of them occurred a single time. Approximately 2.3% of the sample lies in the top ten. Material for sequencing was PBMCs or T cells enriched from blood (not recorded which). The source is a middle-aged woman with acute COVID-19.

V usage is TRBV7-9 and J usage is TRBJ2-3, with unresolved D. Germline V gene sequence: CDR1 SEHNR, CDR2 FQNEAQ (reference sequence). The CDR3 is 12 residues long. Trimming shortened V by 5 bases and J by 5 bases, and 8 bases separated the two germline ends. The CDR3 DNA is TGTGCCAGCAGCGTACTCAAAGATACGCAGTATTTT. This codes for CASSVLKDTQYF.

The rearrangement uses TRBV5-5 and TRBJ1-5; tentatively, D is TRBD1 (5 bases). This CDR3 contains 15 residues. The germline V gene encodes CDR1 SGHKS and CDR2 YYEKEE (reference sequence). V was clipped by 0 bases and J by 6 bases, with 13 bases between them. CDR3 in amino acids: CASSLVAGRVQPQHF. CDR3 sequence (DNA): TGTGCCAGCAGCTTGGTGGCAGGGAGGGTTCAGCCCCAGCATTTT.

J is TRBJ1-2 and V is TRBV12-3 or TRBV12-4, with a tentative D call TRBD1 (6 bases). The CDR3 covers 12 residues. Trimming shortened V by 6 bases and J by 8 bases, and 13 bases separated the two germline ends. In DNA form, the CDR3 reads TGTGCCAGCAGCCGTGACAGGTCCGGCTACACCTTC. Protein: CASSRDRSGYTF.

The chain has TRBV7-8 and TRBJ1-2; D uncertain. Germline V lookup: CDR1 SGHVS, CDR2 FQNEAQ. The CDR3 has 13 residues. V was pared by 1 base and J by 2 bases, with 5 bases between. The chain's CDR3 is CASSLGQNYGYTF. CDR3 DNA: TGTGCCAGCAGCTTAGGGCAGAACTATGGCTACACCTTC.

The chain recombines TRBV27 with TRBJ2-7; the D gene is possibly TRBD1 (5 bases). Germline V CDR1 and CDR2: MNHEY, SMNVEV (reference sequence). Trimming removed 3 bases at V and 2 bases at J, with 14 bases between. The CDR3 spans 15 residues. For the CDR3, the DNA is TGTGCCAGCAGTTTCGGTCCGACAGCAACCTACGAGCAGTACTTC. Amino acids: CASSFGPTATYEQYF.

The sample holds a few counts of this clone. CDR3 region: CASSRLLTDGYTF. In DNA, the CDR3 is TGTGCCAGCAGCCGCCTCCTAACGGATGGCTACACCTTC. This chain connects TRBV7-2 to TRBJ1-2, with no clear D. V lost 5 bases and J 6 bases, leaving 13 bases between the germline ends. This CDR3 spans 13 amino acids. Germline lookup yields CDR1 SGHTA and CDR2 FQGNSA.

This clone appeared once. J is TRBJ1-1 and V is TRBV11-2; D remains ambiguous. The CDR3 consists of 13 residues. Germline lookup yields CDR1 SGHAT and CDR2 FQNNGV. The V end lost 3 bases, the J end lost 3 bases, and 8 bases lay between the germline ends. CDR3 in amino acids: CASSFRRDTEAFF. The DNA of the CDR3 is TGTGCCAGCAGCTTCCGGAGAGACACTGAAGCTTTCTTT.

The chain employs TRBV19 and TRBJ1-5; a weak D match, TRBD1 (6 bases). In germline, CDR1 is LNHDA, CDR2 SQIVND (reference sequence). The CDR3 extends over 13 amino acids. V lost 5 bases and J lost 6, with 11 bases in between. CDR3 nucleotides: TGTGCCAGTAGTGGGGAGGGGGGTCAGCCCCAGCATTTT. It specifies CASSGEGGQPQHF. Combining the CDR3 with reference TRBV19 and TRBJ1-5 gives the whole variable domain DGGITQSPKYLFRKEGQNVTLSCEQNLNHDAMYWYRQDPGQGLRLIYYSQIVNDFQKGDIAEGYSVSREKKESFPLTVTSAQKNPTAFYLCASSGEGGQPQHFGDGTRLSIL.

This chain joins TRBV5-6 and TRBJ2-3; no definite D call. CDR1 is SGHDT and CDR2 is YYEEEE in the germline V gene. Trimming removed 0 bases at V and 5 bases at J, with 4 bases between. This CDR3 is 12 amino acids long. CDR3 DNA sequence: TGTGCCAGCAGCTTGGCCATAGATACGCAGTATTTT. Amino acids: CASSLAIDTQYF.

The chain uses TRBV28 and TRBJ2-5; 8 bases align to TRBD1. The J segment lost 5 bases and the V segment lost 1 base, leaving 15 bases of the junction unmatched. The CDR3 sequence is 18 residues long. Germline V lookup: CDR1 MDHEN, CDR2 SYDVKM. CDR3 protein: CASSLYGQGAAGRETQYF. CDR3 nucleotide sequence: TGTGCCAGCAGTTTATATGGACAGGGAGCGGCTGGGCGCGAGACCCAGTACTTC.

The genes are TRBV18 and TRBJ2-1, with TRBD2 identical over 10 bases. Germline values: CDR1 KGHSH, CDR2 LQKENI. V trimming: 2 bases; J trimming: 5 bases; junction bases outside the gene matches: 3. This CDR3 contains 15 residues. CDR3 protein: CASSPGLAADNEQFF. In DNA form, the CDR3 reads TGTGCCAGCTCACCAGGACTAGCGGCGGACAATGAGCAGTTCTTC. Filled out from reference TRBV18 and TRBJ2-1, the complete variable domain reads NAGVMQNPRHLVRRRGQEARLRCSPMKGHSHVYWYRQLPEEGLKFMVYLQKENIIDESGMPKERFSAEFPKEGPSILRIQQVVRGDSAAYFCASSPGLAADNEQFFGPGTRLTVL.

The chain uses TRBV3-1 (or the pseudogene TRBV3-2) and TRBJ2-3; 9 nucleotides align to TRBD2. The germline V gene has CDR1 LGHDT and CDR2 YNNKEL (reference sequence). The CDR3 has 17 amino acids. The V gene end was trimmed by 0 bases and the J gene end by 2 bases; junction bases not matched to a gene: 6. The CDR3 nucleotides read TGTGCCAGCAGCCAAGAGCTCTGGACTAGCGACACAGATACGCAGTATTTT. Translating gives CASSQELWTSDTDTQYF.

This clone has only a few counts. V usage is TRBV2 and J usage is TRBJ1-1; 9 bases are shared with TRBD1. Trimming at V came to 7 bases and at J to 3 bases, leaving 6 bases not matched to a gene. Germline CDR1 and CDR2: SNHLY and FYNNEI. CDR3 length: 14 residues. CDR3 DNA sequence: TGTGCCAGCATTGGGACAGGGCCGGACACTGAAGCTTTCTTT. It translates to CASIGTGPDTEAFF.

V usage is TRBV12-3 or TRBV12-4 and J usage is TRBJ1-2; 9 bases are a match to TRBD1. The CDR3 covers 13 residues. J lost 6 bases, V lost 8 bases, and 7 bases had no gene match. CDR3 loop: CASSTTGGDGYTF. As DNA, the CDR3 is TGTGCCAGCTCAACTACAGGGGGCGATGGCTACACCTTC.

The V call is TRBV5-6, the J call TRBJ2-7; 7 bases match TRBD1. The V gene end was trimmed by 5 bases and the J gene end by 0 bases; junction bases not matched to a gene: 2. The CDR3 has 13 amino acids. Germline CDR1 SGHDT, CDR2 YYEEEE. The CDR3 DNA is TGTGCCAGCAGATACAGGGGCTCCTACGAGCAGTACTTC. Residues: CASRYRGSYEQYF.

This CDR3 is CASSTHSGASYEQYF. The CDR3, as DNA: TGTGCCAGCAGCACCCATAGCGGGGCCTCCTACGAGCAGTACTTC. The chain recombines TRBV9 with TRBJ2-7, with 8 bases aligning to TRBD2. With 4 bases clipped from V and 0 bases from J, the junction kept 6 bases outside the gene matches. Germline lookup yields CDR1 SGDLS and CDR2 YYNGEE. The CDR3 contains 15 residues.

The chain is built from TRBV24-1 and TRBJ2-1, with D uncertain. Germline lookup yields CDR1 KGHDR and CDR2 SFDVKD. This CDR3 is built from 15 residues. Trimming took 1 base from V and 0 from J, leaving 6 bases between them. CDR3 in amino acids: CATSDLASSYNEQFF. DNA of the CDR3: TGTGCCACCAGTGATTTAGCTAGCTCCTACAATGAGCAGTTCTTC.

V and J are TRBV5-1 and TRBJ1-1; D uncertain. The CDR3 consists of 12 residues. Germline loops: CDR1 SGHRS, CDR2 YFSETQ. Trimming took 2 bases from V and 5 from J, leaving 7 bases between them. The CDR3 loop is CASSLRETEAFF. CDR3 DNA sequence: TGCGCCAGCAGCTTACGGGAGACTGAAGCTTTCTTT. Together with reference TRBV5-1 and TRBJ1-1, the CDR3 gives the full variable domain: KAGVTQTPRYLIKTRGQQVTLSCSPISGHRSVSWYQQTPGQGLQFLFEYFSETQRNKGNFPGRFSGRQFSNSRSEMNVSTLELGDSALYLCASSLRETEAFFGQGTRLTVV.